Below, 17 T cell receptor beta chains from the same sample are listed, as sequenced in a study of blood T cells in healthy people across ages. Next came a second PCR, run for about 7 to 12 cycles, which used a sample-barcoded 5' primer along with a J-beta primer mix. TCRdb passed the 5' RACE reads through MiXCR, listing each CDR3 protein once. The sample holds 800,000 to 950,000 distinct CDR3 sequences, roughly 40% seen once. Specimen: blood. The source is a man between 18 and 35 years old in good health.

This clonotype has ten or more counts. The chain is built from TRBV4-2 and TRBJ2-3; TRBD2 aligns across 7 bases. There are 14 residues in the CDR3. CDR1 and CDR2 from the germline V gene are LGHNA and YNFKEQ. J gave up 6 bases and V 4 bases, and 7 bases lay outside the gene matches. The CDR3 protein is CASSPKRGSDTQYF. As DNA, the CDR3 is TGTGCCAGCAGCCCCAAGCGGGGATCGGATACGCAGTATTTT.

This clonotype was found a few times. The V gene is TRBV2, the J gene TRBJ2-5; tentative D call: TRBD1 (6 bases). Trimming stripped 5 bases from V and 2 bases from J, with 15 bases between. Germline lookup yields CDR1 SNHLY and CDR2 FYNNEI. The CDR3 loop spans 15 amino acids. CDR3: CASSRGGQSQETQYF. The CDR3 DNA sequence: TGTGCCAGCAGTAGAGGAGGACAGTCACAAGAGACCCAGTACTTC.

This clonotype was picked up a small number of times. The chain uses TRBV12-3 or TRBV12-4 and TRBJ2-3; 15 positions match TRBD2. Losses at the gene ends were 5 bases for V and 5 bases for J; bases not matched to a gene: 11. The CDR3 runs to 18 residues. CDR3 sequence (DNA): TGTGCCAGCAGTCCTGCCGGGACTAGCGGGGGGTGGAAAGATACGCAGTATTTT. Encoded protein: CASSPAGTSGGWKDTQYF.

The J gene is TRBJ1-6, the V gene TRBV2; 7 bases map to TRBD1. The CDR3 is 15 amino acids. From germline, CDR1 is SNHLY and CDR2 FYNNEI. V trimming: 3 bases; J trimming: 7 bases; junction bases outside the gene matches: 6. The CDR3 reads CASSDKTGHNSPLHF. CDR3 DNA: TGTGCCAGCAGTGATAAGACAGGGCACAATTCACCCCTCCACTTT.

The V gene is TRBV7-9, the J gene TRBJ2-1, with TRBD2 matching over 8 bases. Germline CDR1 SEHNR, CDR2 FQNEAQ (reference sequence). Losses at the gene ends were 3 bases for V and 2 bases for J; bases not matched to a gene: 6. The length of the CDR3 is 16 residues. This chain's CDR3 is CASSLWLAGTYNEQFF. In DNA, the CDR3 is TGTGCCAGCAGCTTGTGGCTAGCGGGTACCTACAATGAGCAGTTCTTC.

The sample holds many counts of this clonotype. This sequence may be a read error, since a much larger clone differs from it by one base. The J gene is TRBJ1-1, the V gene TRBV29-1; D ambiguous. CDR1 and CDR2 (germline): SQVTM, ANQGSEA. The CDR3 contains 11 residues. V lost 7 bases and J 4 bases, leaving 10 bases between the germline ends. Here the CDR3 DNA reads TGCAGCGGTGTATACAGCACTGAAGCTTTCTTT. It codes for CSGVYSTEAFF. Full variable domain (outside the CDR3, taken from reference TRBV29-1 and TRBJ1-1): SAVISQKPSRDICQRGTSLTIQCQVDSQVTMMFWYRQQPGQSLTLIATANQGSEATYESGFVIDKFPISRPNLTFSTLTVSNMSPEDSSIYLCSGVYSTEAFFGQGTRLTVV.

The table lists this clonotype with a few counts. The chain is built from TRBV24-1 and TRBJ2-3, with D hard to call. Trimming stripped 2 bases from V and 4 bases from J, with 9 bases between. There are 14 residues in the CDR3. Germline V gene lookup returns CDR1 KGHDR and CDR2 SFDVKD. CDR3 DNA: TGTGCCACCAGTGATTCCGGGCCGTCAGATACGCAGTATTTT. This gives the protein CATSDSGPSDTQYF.

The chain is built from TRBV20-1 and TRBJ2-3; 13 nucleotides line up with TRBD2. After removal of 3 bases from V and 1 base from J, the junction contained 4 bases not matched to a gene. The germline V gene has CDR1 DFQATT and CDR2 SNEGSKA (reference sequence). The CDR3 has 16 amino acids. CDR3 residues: CSARTSGGTRTDTQYF. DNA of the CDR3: TGCAGTGCTAGGACTAGCGGGGGGACCCGCACAGATACGCAGTATTTT.

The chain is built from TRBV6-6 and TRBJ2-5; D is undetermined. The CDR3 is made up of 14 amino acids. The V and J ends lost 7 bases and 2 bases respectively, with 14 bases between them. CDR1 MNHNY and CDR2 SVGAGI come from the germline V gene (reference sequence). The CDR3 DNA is TGTGCCAGCACCGTTACCGGAACTCAAGAGACCCAGTACTTC. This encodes CASTVTGTQETQYF.

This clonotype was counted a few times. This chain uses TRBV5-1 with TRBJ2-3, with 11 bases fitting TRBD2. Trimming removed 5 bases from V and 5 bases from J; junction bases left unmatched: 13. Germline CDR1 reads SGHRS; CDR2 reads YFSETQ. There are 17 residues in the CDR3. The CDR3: CASSSALAGGREDTQYF. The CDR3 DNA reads TGCGCCAGCAGTTCGGCTCTAGCGGGGGGCCGAGAAGATACGCAGTATTTT.

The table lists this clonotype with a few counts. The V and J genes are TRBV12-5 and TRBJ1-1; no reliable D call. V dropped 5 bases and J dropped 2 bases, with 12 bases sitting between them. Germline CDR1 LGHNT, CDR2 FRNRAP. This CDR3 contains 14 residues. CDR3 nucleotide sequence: TGTGCTAGTGGTACGGCAGGAAGAAACACTGAAGCTTTCTTT. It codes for CASGTAGRNTEAFF.

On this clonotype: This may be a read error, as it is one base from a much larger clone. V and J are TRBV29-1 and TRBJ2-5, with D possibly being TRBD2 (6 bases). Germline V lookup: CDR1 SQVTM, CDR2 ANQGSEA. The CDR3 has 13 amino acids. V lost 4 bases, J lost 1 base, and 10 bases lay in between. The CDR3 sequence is CSVVAGLQETQYF. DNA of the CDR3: TGCAGCGTTGTGGCGGGACTCCAAGAGACCCAGTACTTC.

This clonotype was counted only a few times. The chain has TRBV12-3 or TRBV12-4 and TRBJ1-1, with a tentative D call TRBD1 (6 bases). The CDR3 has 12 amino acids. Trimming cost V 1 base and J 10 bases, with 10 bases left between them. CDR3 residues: CASSLGQERAFF. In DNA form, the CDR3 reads TGTGCCAGCAGTTTAGGACAGGAAAGAGCTTTCTTT.

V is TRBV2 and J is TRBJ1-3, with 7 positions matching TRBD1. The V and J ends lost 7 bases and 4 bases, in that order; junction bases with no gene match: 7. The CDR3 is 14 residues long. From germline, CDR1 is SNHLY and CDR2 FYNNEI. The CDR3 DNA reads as TGTGCCAGCAAAAGGGACAGCCTCGGAAACACCATATATTTT. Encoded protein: CASKRDSLGNTIYF.

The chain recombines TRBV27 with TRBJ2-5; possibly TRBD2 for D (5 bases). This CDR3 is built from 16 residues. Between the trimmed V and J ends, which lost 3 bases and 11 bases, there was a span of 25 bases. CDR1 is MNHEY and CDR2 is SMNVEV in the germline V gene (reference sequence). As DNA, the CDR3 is TGTGCCAGCAGTTTGGATAGCGCAGGAACTTACAATGAGCAGTACTTC. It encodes CASSLDSAGTYNEQYF.

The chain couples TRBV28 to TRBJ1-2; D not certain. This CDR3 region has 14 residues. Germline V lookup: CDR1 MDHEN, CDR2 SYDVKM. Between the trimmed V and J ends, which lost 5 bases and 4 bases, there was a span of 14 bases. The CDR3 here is CASSLDLVTYGYTF. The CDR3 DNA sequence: TGTGCCAGCAGTCTTGATCTCGTTACCTATGGCTACACCTTC.

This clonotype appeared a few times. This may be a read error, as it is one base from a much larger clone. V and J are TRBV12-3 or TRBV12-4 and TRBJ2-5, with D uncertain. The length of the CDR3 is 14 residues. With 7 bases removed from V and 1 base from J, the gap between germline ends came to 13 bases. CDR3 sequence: CASKDGSLQETQYF. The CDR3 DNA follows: TGTGCCAGCAAGGATGGCTCCCTCCAAGAGACCCAGTACTTC.